This T cell receptor beta chain is drawn from a study of T cells in Graves' hyperthyroidism and ophthalmopathy. This clonotype appeared a few times. Its antigen is unknown. Broader study findings: Researchers report that a 13 V-J model separated ophthalmopathy from stable hyperthyroidism. The blood repertoire included most of the expanded thyroid clonotypes above 0.001.

The CDR3 regions of TCR beta were amplified from RNA transcripts. The HTBI primer set was used in a first-round RT-PCR of the TCR CDR3. TCRdb ran MiXCR on the multiplex PCR reads and lists one entry per CDR3 protein. The sample lists 640,000 or so distinct CDR3 sequences, 12% to 15% occurring once. The CDR3 length is 13 residues. Trimming removed 5 bases at V and 6 bases at J, with 13 bases between. Looked up from germline, CDR1 is SEHNR and CDR2 is FQNEAQ (reference sequence). Together with thyroid ultrasound, orbital computed tomography, serum thyroxine and TRAb, clinical symptoms were used for diagnoses.

This receptor was identified in a woman aged 18 to 35 with Graves' ophthalmopathy. Source material: blood. The rearrangement uses TRBV7-9 and TRBJ1-2; D unresolved. In DNA, the CDR3 is TGTGCCAGCAGCCAAGAAGCCGGGGATGGCTACACCTTC. This sequence encodes CASSQEAGDGYTF. Variable domain in full (rest from reference TRBV7-9 and TRBJ1-2): DTGVSQNPRHKITKRGQNVTFRCDPISEHNRLYWYRQTLGQGPEFLTYFQNEAQLEKSRLLSDRFSAERPKGSFSTLEIQRTEQGDSAMYLCASSQEAGDGYTFGSGTRLTVV.